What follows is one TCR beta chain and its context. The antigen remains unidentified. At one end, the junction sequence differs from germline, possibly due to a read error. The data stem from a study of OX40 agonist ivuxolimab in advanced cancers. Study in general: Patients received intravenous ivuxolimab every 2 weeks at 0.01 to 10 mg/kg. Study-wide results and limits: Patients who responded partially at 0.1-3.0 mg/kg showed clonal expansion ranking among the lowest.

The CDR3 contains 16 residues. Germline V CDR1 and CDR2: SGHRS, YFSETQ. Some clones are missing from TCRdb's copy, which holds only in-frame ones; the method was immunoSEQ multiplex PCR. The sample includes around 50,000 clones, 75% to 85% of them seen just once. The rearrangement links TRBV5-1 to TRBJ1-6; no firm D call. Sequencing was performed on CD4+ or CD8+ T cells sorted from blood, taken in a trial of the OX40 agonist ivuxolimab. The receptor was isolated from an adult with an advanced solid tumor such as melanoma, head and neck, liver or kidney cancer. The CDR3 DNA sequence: TGCGCCAGCAGCTTGACTGCGAGCTCCTATAATTTACCCCTCCACTTT. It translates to CASSLTASSYNLPLHF.